The 18 T cell receptor beta chains presented below share a single source sample, sequenced in a study of T cell responses to AZD1222 COVID-19 vaccine. The table came from immunoSEQ multiplex PCR; TCRdb's copy has only in-frame clones and leaves some out. This table has 150,000 to 250,000 clones, around 93% appearing once. The sequencing here drew on peripheral blood, taken 28 days after the second AZD1222 dose. The receptor set was obtained from an adult who received the AZD1222 COVID-19 vaccine.

The chain has TRBV19 and TRBJ2-5, with D perhaps matching TRBD2 (5 bases). Trimming shortened V by 3 bases and J by 3 bases, and 11 bases separated the two germline ends. Per germline, CDR1 LNHDA and CDR2 SQIVND (reference sequence). The CDR3 is made up of 14 amino acids. In DNA form, the CDR3 reads TGTGCCAGTAGTATTCTCGGGGTAAAAGAGACCCAGTACTTC. Protein product: CASSILGVKETQYF.

This rearrangement joins TRBV5-4 to TRBJ2-1; TRBD1 matches at 7 bases. The length of the CDR3 is 12 residues. Germline CDR1 reads SGHNT; CDR2 reads YYREEE (reference sequence). The V gene end was trimmed by 5 bases and the J gene end by 7 bases; junction bases not matched to a gene: 3. The CDR3 DNA is TGTGCCAGCAGGACAGGGTTAAATGAGCAGTTCTTC. As protein: CASRTGLNEQFF.

The rearrangement joins TRBV27 to TRBJ1-2; 8 positions agree with TRBD1. The CDR3 length is 15 residues. Germline V gene data show CDR1 as MNHEY and CDR2 as SMNVEV (reference sequence). V lost 6 bases and J lost 2; bases outside the gene matches: 8. CDR3 region: CASRPRQGRNYGYTF. In DNA form, the CDR3 reads TGTGCCAGCAGGCCAAGACAGGGGAGGAACTATGGCTACACCTTC.

The V gene is TRBV7-6, the J gene TRBJ2-2; D is undetermined. Trimming cost V 2 bases and J 4 bases, with 11 bases left between them. Germline CDR1 is SGHVS and CDR2 is FNYEAQ. The CDR3 runs to 15 residues. As DNA, the CDR3 is TGTGCCAGCAGCTTACAGCCAAGCTTCACCGGGGAGCTGTTTTTT. It yields the protein CASSLQPSFTGELFF.

The J gene is TRBJ2-5, the V gene TRBV2; D ambiguous. The CDR3 consists of 11 residues. The V gene lost 8 bases and the J gene lost 5 bases, with 9 bases spanning the gap. The V gene's germline CDR1 is SNHLY and CDR2 FYNNEI. The CDR3 region has the DNA TGTGCCAGCTCCCAAGCGGAGACCCAGTACTTC. Amino acids: CASSQAETQYF.

This clone was found a few times. CDR3 residues: CASSTRTGGNSPLHF. The CDR3 coding sequence is TGCGCCAGCAGCACCCGGACAGGGGGCAATTCACCCCTCCACTTT. J is TRBJ1-6 and V is TRBV4-1, with 11 bases aligning to TRBD1. This CDR3 comprises 15 residues. In germline, CDR1 is MGHRA, CDR2 YSYEKL. Trimming at V came to 5 bases and at J to 7 bases, leaving 4 bases not matched to a gene.

The gene calls are TRBV28 and TRBJ1-2; D is unresolved. The germline V gene encodes CDR1 MDHEN and CDR2 SYDVKM. V was shortened by 1 base and J by 0 bases, with 12 bases between the two germline ends. The CDR3 length is 16 residues. The CDR3 loop is CASSLSQAPANYGYTF. The CDR3 DNA reads as TGTGCCAGCAGTTTATCCCAGGCCCCAGCTAACTATGGCTACACCTTC.

The V call is TRBV6-5, the J call TRBJ2-1; D is perhaps TRBD2 (5 bases). The CDR3 totals 15 residues. From germline, CDR1 is MNHEY and CDR2 SVGAGI. Trimming removed 3 bases from V and 6 bases from J, with 15 bases in between. CDR3 in amino acids: CASSYRATRTNEQFF. DNA for the CDR3: TGTGCCAGCAGTTATCGGGCCACTAGGACCAATGAGCAGTTCTTC.

CDR3 coding DNA: TGTGCCAGCAGCTTGGAAAACAGGTACTCTGGAAACACCATATATTTT. Translated: CASSLENRYSGNTIYF. The gene calls are TRBV9 and TRBJ1-3; tentatively, D is TRBD1 (5 bases). Per germline, CDR1 SGDLS and CDR2 YYNGEE. V was clipped by 4 bases and J by 0 bases, with 14 bases between them. The CDR3 has 16 residues. The complete variable domain, with remaining parts taken from reference TRBV9 and TRBJ1-3, reads DSGVTQTPKHLITATGQRVTLRCSPRSGDLSVYWYQQSLDQGLQFLIQYYNGEERAKGNILERFSAQQFPDLHSELNLSSLELGDSALYFCASSLENRYSGNTIYFGEGSWLTVV.

The chain couples TRBV6-5 to TRBJ2-2; tentatively, D is TRBD2 (7 bases). Germline CDR1 is MNHEY and CDR2 is SVGAGI. The CDR3 runs to 13 residues. The germline V and J ends were trimmed by 6 bases and 7 bases, with 12 bases remaining between them. CDR3 DNA sequence: TGTGCCAGCAGGAGGGGGGGTAACGGGGAGCTGTTTTTT. As protein: CASRRGGNGELFF.

The rearrangement joins TRBV5-1 to TRBJ1-2, with D perhaps TRBD1 (6 bases). There are 15 residues in the CDR3. Germline V gene sequence: CDR1 SGHRS, CDR2 YFSETQ. V lost 4 bases, J lost 2 bases, and 15 bases lay in between. CDR3 residues: CASSSDPTGNYGYTF. The DNA for the CDR3 is TGCGCCAGCAGCAGCGACCCGACAGGAAACTATGGCTACACCTTC.

The chain has TRBV7-2 and TRBJ1-2, with no clear D. Germline loops: CDR1 SGHTA, CDR2 FQGNSA. V dropped 2 bases and J dropped 8 bases, with 12 bases sitting between them. This CDR3 spans 13 amino acids. Here the CDR3 reads CASSLMVARGYTF. CDR3 DNA sequence: TGTGCCAGCAGCTTAATGGTAGCCCGGGGCTACACCTTC.

The rearrangement joins TRBV3-1 (or the pseudogene TRBV3-2) to TRBJ1-6; possibly TRBD1 for D (5 bases). V lost 3 bases, J lost 3 bases, and 24 bases lay in between. The CDR3 totals 20 residues. CDR1 and CDR2 (germline): LGHDT, YNNKEL (reference sequence). The CDR3 DNA is TGTGCCAGCAGCCACGTTTTCGCCCGCCCACAGAGGGGCTATAATTCACCCCTCCACTTT. Translating it yields CASSHVFARPQRGYNSPLHF.

V usage is TRBV27 and J usage is TRBJ1-6, with a possible D match to TRBD1 (6 bases). Deletions cut 3 bases from V and 6 bases from J, with 9 bases between. The CDR3 totals 14 residues. Germline V lookup: CDR1 MNHEY, CDR2 SMNVEV (reference sequence). The CDR3: CASSFRGGNSPLHF. The CDR3 DNA reads as TGTGCCAGCAGTTTCAGGGGTGGTAATTCACCCCTCCACTTT.

The gene calls are TRBV13 and TRBJ1-5, with a possible D match to TRBD1 (6 bases). This CDR3 spans 14 amino acids. The germline CDR1 and CDR2 sequences are PRHDT and FYEKMQ (reference sequence). V lost 0 bases, J lost 5 bases, and 8 bases lay in between. Written as DNA, the CDR3 is TGTGCCAGCAGCTTAGGGGACAGCTATCAGCCCCAGCATTTT. Its translation is CASSLGDSYQPQHF. The complete variable domain, with remaining parts taken from reference TRBV13 and TRBJ1-5, reads AAGVIQSPRHLIKEKRETATLKCYPIPRHDTVYWYQQGPGQDPQFLISFYEKMQSDKGSIPDRFSAQQFSDYHSELNMSSLELGDSALYFCASSLGDSYQPQHFGDGTRLSIL.

The rearrangement uses TRBV2 and TRBJ1-2; no clear D. The germline V gene encodes CDR1 SNHLY and CDR2 FYNNEI. V was clipped by 4 bases and J by 8 bases, with 14 bases between them. The CDR3 has 13 residues. The CDR3 here is CASSVERLRGYTF. The CDR3 nucleotides are TGTGCCAGCAGTGTGGAACGGCTTAGGGGCTACACCTTC.

The sample holds one count of this clone. V gene TRBV13 combines with J gene TRBJ2-4; D might be TRBD2 (6 bases). CDR3 length: 15 amino acids. V gave up 5 bases and J gave up 6 bases, with 17 bases separating them. Germline V gene data show CDR1 as PRHDT and CDR2 as FYEKMQ (reference sequence). CDR3: CASSNREHPRNIQYF. In DNA form, the CDR3 reads TGTGCCAGCAGCAACCGGGAGCATCCCCGAAACATTCAGTACTTC. Full variable domain (rest looked up from reference TRBV13 and TRBJ2-4): AAGVIQSPRHLIKEKRETATLKCYPIPRHDTVYWYQQGPGQDPQFLISFYEKMQSDKGSIPDRFSAQQFSDYHSELNMSSLELGDSALYFCASSNREHPRNIQYFGAGTRLSVL.

The rearrangement joins TRBV12-5 to TRBJ1-5; no reliable D call. Germline lookup yields CDR1 LGHNT and CDR2 FRNRAP. The CDR3 is 15 amino acids. The germline V and J ends were trimmed by 4 bases and 2 bases, with 12 bases remaining between them. The CDR3 DNA reads TGTGCTAGTGGTTGGGAGGGTATGGGCAATCAGCCCCAGCATTTT. Translation: CASGWEGMGNQPQHF.